This TCR beta chain was obtained from a study of blood T cells in healthy people across ages. Whole-study findings and limits: Older age coincided with a roughly linear decline in TCR beta diversity per million T cells. Donors of long life had a larger count of naive CD4+ cells and greater diversity than aged donors.

The use of a sample-barcoded 5' primer and a J-beta primer mix characterized a second PCR of about 7 to 12 cycles. Using its own MiXCR run on the 5' RACE reads, TCRdb lists one record per CDR3 protein. The repertoire holds around 1,700,000 distinct CDR3 sequences, with 28% as singletons. This clonotype was counted only a few times. Its specificity is not known. Peripheral blood from each donor was collected in a volume of roughly 9.8 milliliters. V lost 5 bases, J lost 3 bases, and 10 bases lay in between. Germline V gene sequence: CDR1 DFQATT, CDR2 SNEGSKA (reference sequence). The CDR3 loop spans 12 amino acids.

The source is a woman aged 30 to 39 in good health. Sequencing was carried out using blood. This chain connects TRBV20-1 to TRBJ1-2, with D unresolved. CDR3 sequence: CSAPWTDYGYTF. The CDR3 DNA follows: TGCAGTGCTCCCTGGACTGACTATGGCTACACCTTC.